Listed here are 10 T cell receptor beta chains from one sample, sequenced in a study of T cells in women clearing cervical HPV infection (dated by TCRdb to between 2018 and 2020). The library was made by the immunoSEQ multiplex PCR assay. As stored in TCRdb, this immuneACCESS dataset retains in-frame rearrangements with V and J assigned. A fraction of the clones does not appear; measured against another copy, unresolved V genes explain less than half of the discrepancy, and the remainder lacks a known reason. This specimen's table enumerates 30,000 to 35,000 clones. Of the sample, about 7% is held by the ten largest clones. Material: blood buffy coat. These receptor sequences come from a woman aged 18 to 75 with a cervical HPV16 infection that either progressed to CIN3+ or cleared (not recorded which).

About this clone itself: The read halts 3 residues ahead of the CDR3 end, with the missing end drawn from the germline J gene. V is TRBV19 and J is TRBJ2-6; 7 bases align to TRBD2. The trim removed 0 bases at V and 2 bases at J, leaving 7 bases unmatched. The CDR3 covers 18 residues. Germline lookup yields CDR1 LNHDA and CDR2 SQIVND (reference sequence). CDR3 protein: CASSIEGGKATGANVLTF. The sequenced CDR3 bases are TGTGCCAGTAGTATAGAGGGGGGGAAAGCTACTGGGGCCAACGTC.

As to this clone: Read data end 3 residues before the CDR3 end; the end is taken from the germline J gene. The chain has TRBV18 and TRBJ1-2; D is perhaps TRBD1 (6 bases). Germline CDR1 KGHSH, CDR2 LQKENI. The CDR3 is made up of 12 amino acids. The DNA read from the CDR3 is TGTGCCAGCTCCGGGACATCCTACGAC. Translating it yields CASSGTSYD. In full, the CDR3 reads CASSGTSYDYTF.

For this clone: Coverage ceases 3 residues before the CDR3 finishes, and the germline J gene fills in the end. The rearrangement joins TRBV7-2 to TRBJ1-1; D unclear. V lost 6 bases to trimming and J lost 1 base, with 9 bases between them. The CDR3 is 13 residues long. Germline CDR1 and CDR2: SGHTA and FQGNSA. CDR3 sequence reads: CASRGTRNTEAFF. CDR3 DNA, as far as it was read: TGTGCCAGCAGAGGCACAAGGAACACTGAA.

About this clone itself: With the read ending 3 residues before the CDR3 end, the germline J gene is used to fill in that end. V is TRBV19 and J is TRBJ1-6, with TRBD1 matching over 7 bases. Per the germline V gene, CDR1 is LNHDA and CDR2 is SQIVND (reference sequence). The V gene end was trimmed by 10 bases and the J gene end by 6 bases; junction bases not matched to a gene: 9. The CDR3 loop spans 14 amino acids. Partial CDR3 DNA: TGTGCCACCAACCCGGGGGACAGTAATTCACCC. Protein: CATNPGDSNSP. The CDR3 in its entirety is CATNPGDSNSPLHF.

Of note for this clone: The sequenced fragment ends 3 residues before the CDR3 boundary, so the rest is inferred from the germline J gene. The chain uses TRBV7-9 and TRBJ1-2, with TRBD1 matching over 7 bases. Trimming removed 3 bases from V and 6 bases from J; junction bases left unmatched: 10. This CDR3 contains 15 residues. Germline V CDR1 and CDR2: SEHNR, FQNEAQ (reference sequence). CDR3 region: CASSFRQGGENGYTF. CDR3 DNA (partial): TGTGCCAGCAGCTTTAGACAGGGAGGGGAAAATGGC.

As concerns this clone: The CDR3 end lies 3 residues beyond the end of the read and is filled in from the germline J gene. V usage is TRBV5-6 and J usage is TRBJ1-2; 8 nucleotides match TRBD1. This CDR3 has 14 residues. V lost 4 bases, J lost 6 bases, and 8 bases stayed unmatched. Looked up from germline, CDR1 is SGHDT and CDR2 is YYEEEE. The chain's CDR3 is CASSVTGGNDGYTF. The part of the CDR3 DNA that was read is TGTGCCAGCAGCGTTACAGGGGGAAATGATGGC.

As regards this clone: The read finishes 3 residues shy of the CDR3 end, and the germline J gene is used to complete it. The rearrangement joins TRBV18 to TRBJ1-1; 7 nucleotides align to TRBD1. There are 15 residues in the CDR3. The ends lost 3 bases at V and 7 bases at J; junction bases unmatched: 11. Germline CDR1 is KGHSH and CDR2 is LQKENI. CDR3 sequence: CASSPSNKQGNEAFF. The DNA read from the CDR3 is TGTGCCAGCTCACCCTCCAACAAACAGGGGAATGAA.

Note on this clone: The CDR3 end lies 3 residues beyond the end of the read and is filled in from the germline J gene. J is TRBJ2-1 and V is TRBV2; 8 bases match TRBD2. CDR1 and CDR2 (germline): SNHLY, FYNNEI. J was trimmed by 8 bases and V by 5 bases; bases with no gene match: 8. CDR3 length equals 14 residues. The sequenced CDR3 bases are TGTGCCAGCAGTTCTCGGGGGGGCCGGGATGAG. The encoded protein is CASSSRGGRDE. From start to end, the CDR3 is CASSSRGGRDEQFF.

On this clone: The sequence runs out 3 residues before the end of the CDR3; the remainder is reconstructed from the germline J gene. The rearrangement links TRBV5-1 to TRBJ1-4, with TRBD1 matching over 11 bases. With 5 bases clipped from V and 0 bases from J, the junction kept 6 bases outside the gene matches. CDR1 is SGHRS and CDR2 is YFSETQ in the germline V gene. There are 17 residues in the CDR3. This CDR3 reads CASRYGQGAATNEKLFF. The CDR3 DNA, read in part, is TGCGCCAGCAGATACGGACAGGGGGCTGCAACTAATGAAAAA.

Comments on this clone: The read stops 3 residues short of the end of the CDR3; the missing end is completed from the germline J gene. V and J are TRBV12-3 or TRBV12-4 and TRBJ2-3; 8 bases map to TRBD2. The V and J ends lost 7 bases and 0 bases, in that order; junction bases with no gene match: 6. The CDR3 is 15 residues long. The CDR3 reads CASTRGGKSTDTQYF. The sequenced part of the CDR3 DNA is TGTGCCAGCACTCGCGGGGGGAAAAGCACAGATACG.